This entry features one TCR beta chain sequence. These data originate in a study of blood T cell repertoires in COVID-19. Study-level background: COVID-19 samples from acute and convalescent phases originated in the United States, Italy and Spain. T cells, B-cell-depleted T cells, or PBMCs provided the cDNA or gDNA that served as material.

Seattle patients were enrolled during active infection and followed longitudinally. Per the authors' pipeline: Quantification of nucleated cells was approximated via reference gene primer amplification. TCRdb keeps only in-frame clones here, not all; method: immunoSEQ multiplex PCR. The DNA gave D and trimming, while V, J and clone size come from that table. The table records about 160,000 clones, under 85% of them present only once. Trimming pared 0 bases from V and 4 bases from J, leaving 10 bases between. Looked up from germline, CDR1 is LNHNV and CDR2 is YYDKDF (reference sequence). CDR3 size: 15 residues.

This chain uses TRBV15 with TRBJ1-3, with D maybe TRBD1 (6 bases). Material: peripheral blood. The origin of this receptor is an elderly man with COVID-19, enrolled during active disease. The CDR3 loop is CATSRDQGTGNTIYF. Written as DNA, the CDR3 is TGTGCCACCAGCAGAGACCAGGGGACAGGAAACACCATATATTTT.